This T cell receptor (beta chain) originates from a study of blood T cell repertoires in COVID-19. About the research overall: Samples representing acute and convalescent COVID-19 were sourced from the United States, Italy and Spain. From T cells, B-cell-depleted T cells, or PBMCs came the material, which was cDNA or gDNA.

In the study's own analysis: Estimates of nucleated cell counts were drawn from the amplification of reference gene primers. Profiling relied on immunoSEQ multiplex PCR, and the TCRdb table lists in-frame clones only, not all of them. D and trimming come from the DNA, and the V and J calls and clone size come from that table. The repertoire holds 150,000 to 200,000 clones, with around 84% as singletons. The V segment lost 0 bases and the J segment 6 bases; nucleotides outside the gene matches: 11. The germline V gene has CDR1 SGHRS and CDR2 YFSETQ. CDR3 size: 17 residues. The sequencing input was peripheral blood. The receptor's source is a human donor with acute or convalescent COVID-19. The donor label of this sample is uncertain. This chain links TRBV5-1 with TRBJ1-5; 8 nucleotides align to TRBD1. For the CDR3, the DNA is TGCGCCAGCAGCTTGGCCCCAGGGGGCGCGAAGAGTCAGCCCCAGCATTTT. It codes for CASSLAPGGAKSQPQHF.